These 21 T cell receptor beta chains originate from one sample sequenced in a study of cytomegalovirus exposure and HLA in healthy donors. Primers: 60 Vbeta forward and 13 Jbeta reverse. Sequencing was performed with immunoSEQ multiplex PCR; in TCRdb, only in-frame clones are kept and a portion is missing. The table lists a few hundred thousand clones, 60% to 85% of them singletons. The sample comprised PBMCs. These receptors were taken from a man between 35 and 55 years old in good health and CMV-seronegative.

The gene calls are TRBV7-9 and TRBJ2-2, with 13 bases matching TRBD2. V gave up 4 bases and J gave up 1 base; unmatched junction bases: 6. CDR1 is SEHNR, CDR2 FQNEAQ, per germline (reference sequence). The CDR3 is made up of 18 amino acids. The DNA of the CDR3 is TGTGCCAGCAGCTCGGGACTAGCGGGACGACAGAACACCGGGGAGCTGTTTTTT. Amino acid sequence: CASSSGLAGRQNTGELFF.

This clone was seen more than once but under ten times. Relative to the germline gene, one junction end is altered; a read error may explain this. V gene TRBV7-3 combines with J gene TRBJ2-2; 8 bases are a match to TRBD2. The CDR3 has 15 residues. Germline CDR1 and CDR2: SGHTA and FQGTGA. The DNA for the CDR3 is TGTGCCAGCAGCCTAACCCGGGGGGGCACCGGGGAGCTGTTTTTT. Its protein product is CASSLTRGGTGELFF. The full variable domain, rest sourced from reference TRBV7-3 and TRBJ2-2, is GAGVSQTPSNKVTEKGKYVELRCDPISGHTALYWYRQSLGQGPEFLIYFQGTGAADDSGLPNDRFFAVRPEGSVSTLKIQRTERGDSAVYLCASSLTRGGTGELFFGEGSRLTVL.

V gene TRBV21-1 combines with J gene TRBJ1-1. TRBV21-1 is tagged as a pseudogene. The CDR3 loop spans 14 amino acids. The CDR3 protein is CASSTGRDPTEAFF. The DNA for the CDR3 is TGTGCCAGCAGCACTGGGAGGGATCCCACTGAAGCTTTCTTT.

The chain couples TRBV2 to TRBJ2-7; 8 nucleotides match TRBD1. Germline V gives CDR1 SNHLY, CDR2 FYNNEI. CDR3 length: 12 amino acids. With 6 bases clipped from V and 4 bases from J, the junction kept 2 bases outside the gene matches. CDR3 coding DNA: TGTGCCAGCAGGGACAGGGTTTACGAGCAGTACTTC. Translated: CASRDRVYEQYF.

The chain uses TRBV29-1 and TRBJ2-1; no clear D gene. The V and J ends lost 3 bases and 2 bases respectively, with 8 bases between them. This CDR3 comprises 13 residues. The germline CDR1 and CDR2 sequences are SQVTM and ANQGSEA. The CDR3 region has the DNA TGCAGCGTTGAGGCGGTGGCCTACAATGAGCAGTTCTTC. This sequence encodes CSVEAVAYNEQFF.

The rearrangement uses TRBV5-1 and TRBJ1-2, with a possible D match to TRBD1 (6 bases). CDR1 is SGHRS, CDR2 YFSETQ, per germline. There are 15 residues in the CDR3. V lost 2 bases to trimming and J lost 4 bases, with 15 bases between them. The CDR3 bases are TGCGCCAGCAGCTTTCTAACAGGGACCTCCTATGGCTACACCTTC. This gives the protein CASSFLTGTSYGYTF.

The chain is built from TRBV10-3 and TRBJ2-3; no definite D call. The CDR3 totals 12 residues. Germline-derived CDR1 and CDR2 are ENHRY and SYGVKD. V lost 3 bases to trimming and J lost 7 bases, with 8 bases between them. The DNA of the CDR3 is TGTGCCATCAGTGAAATTAGCAATACGCAGTATTTT. It codes for CAISEISNTQYF.

CDR3 in DNA: TGTGCCATCAGGCGGACTAGCGTTGAATACGAGCAGTACTTC. Translated: CAIRRTSVEYEQYF. The chain recombines TRBV10-3 with TRBJ2-7; 9 nucleotides line up with TRBD2. This CDR3 spans 14 amino acids. Germline assignment: CDR1 ENHRY and CDR2 SYGVKD. V shed 6 bases, J shed 4 bases, and the junction held 7 bases outside the gene matches.

The rearrangement joins TRBV9 to TRBJ1-3; D unclear. Trimming left V 0 bases short and J 2 bases short, with 9 bases between. The CDR3 runs 15 residues. Germline V gives CDR1 SGDLS, CDR2 YYNGEE. CDR3 protein: CASSVDSPTGNTIYF. Here the CDR3 DNA reads TGTGCCAGCAGCGTAGACAGTCCGACTGGAAACACCATATATTTT.

V is TRBV2 and J is TRBJ2-1, with D tentatively TRBD1 (5 bases). This CDR3 is built from 12 residues. Trimming cost V 5 bases and J 6 bases, with 8 bases left between them. Germline CDR1 SNHLY, CDR2 FYNNEI. As DNA, the CDR3 is TGTGCCAGCAGTCCGCAGGGCAATGAGCAGTTCTTC. Amino acids: CASSPQGNEQFF. Looking up the rest from reference TRBV2 and TRBJ2-1 gives the full variable domain: EPEVTQTPSHQVTQMGQEVILRCVPISNHLYFYWYRQILGQKVEFLVSFYNNEISEKSEIFDDQFSVERPDGSNFTLKIRSTKLEDSAMYFCASSPQGNEQFFGPGTRLTVL.

This chain links TRBV11-2 with TRBJ1-2, with D unclear. The CDR3 has 12 amino acids. Germline loops: CDR1 SGHAT, CDR2 FQNNGV. Between the trimmed V and J ends, which lost 2 bases and 10 bases, there was a span of 11 bases. CDR3 sequence: CASSLNQFFYTF. In DNA, the CDR3 is TGTGCCAGCAGCTTAAATCAGTTTTTCTACACCTTC.

The V and J genes are TRBV28 and TRBJ1-5, with D perhaps TRBD1 (6 bases). The V end was cut by 10 bases, the J end by 0 bases, with 13 bases between. There are 14 residues in the CDR3. Germline V gene data show CDR1 as MDHEN and CDR2 as SYDVKM. The DNA for the CDR3 is TGTGCCACAACACGGACAGATAGCAATCAGCCCCAGCATTTT. It codes for CATTRTDSNQPQHF.

There are a few counts of this clone. The genes are TRBV28 and TRBJ2-7; D is unresolved. Trimming left V 4 bases short and J 3 bases short, with 4 bases between. The CDR3 sequence is 11 residues long. CDR1 is MDHEN, CDR2 SYDVKM, per germline. Here the CDR3 reads CASSSHYEQYF. The CDR3 region has the DNA TGTGCCAGCAGTTCCCACTACGAGCAGTACTTC.

This CDR3 is CASSSTDTQYF. The CDR3 nucleotides are TGTGCCAGCAGTTCGACAGATACGCAGTATTTT. This chain links TRBV28 with TRBJ2-3; D is unresolved. The CDR3 contains 11 residues. Germline lookup yields CDR1 MDHEN and CDR2 SYDVKM. Trimming took 4 bases from V and 3 from J, leaving 2 bases between them.

The chain couples TRBV28 to TRBJ2-7; D is undetermined. Trimming pared 6 bases from V and 3 bases from J, leaving 9 bases between. The CDR3 covers 12 residues. The V gene's germline CDR1 is MDHEN and CDR2 SYDVKM. The CDR3 bases are TGTGCCAGCAGGCCCGGTGGCTACGAGCAGTACTTC. This encodes CASRPGGYEQYF.

The chain recombines TRBV7-2 with TRBJ2-7; TRBD1 agrees at 7 bases. CDR1 and CDR2 from the germline V gene are SGHTA and FQGNSA. V dropped 5 bases and J dropped 2; count of bases not matched to a gene: 6. The CDR3 consists of 14 residues. CDR3 sequence reads: CASSPDRSAYEQYF. DNA of the CDR3: TGTGCCAGCAGCCCGGACAGGTCCGCCTACGAGCAGTACTTC.

The V gene is TRBV4-2, the J gene TRBJ1-3; D is undetermined. Germline V gives CDR1 LGHNA, CDR2 YNFKEQ. The CDR3 is 16 residues long. The V end lost 0 bases, the J end lost 0 bases, and 9 bases lay between the germline ends. The CDR3 bases are TGTGCCAGCAGCCAAGAGGGCCACAGCTCTGGAAACACCATATATTTT. It yields the protein CASSQEGHSSGNTIYF.

This chain connects TRBV14 to TRBJ1-2; TRBD1 matches at 7 bases. This CDR3 region has 14 residues. The J segment lost 6 bases and the V segment lost 1 base, leaving 5 bases of the junction unmatched. Germline CDR1 reads SGHDN; CDR2 reads FVKESK. The chain's CDR3 is CASSQGYRGHGYTF. The CDR3 region has the DNA TGTGCCAGCAGCCAAGGATACAGGGGCCATGGCTACACCTTC. Variable domain in full (rest from reference TRBV14 and TRBJ1-2): EAGVTQFPSHSVIEKGQTVTLRCDPISGHDNLYWYRRVMGKEIKFLLHFVKESKQDESGMPNNRFLAERTGGTYSTLKVQPAELEDSGVYFCASSQGYRGHGYTFGSGTRLTVV.

As for this clone: The sample has other DNA sequences that encode this CDR3 too. The chain joins TRBV27 to TRBJ2-7, with no clear D. V shed 3 bases and J shed 3 bases, with 9 bases lying between them. Germline CDR1 is MNHEY and CDR2 is SMNVEV (reference sequence). This CDR3 comprises 13 residues. The CDR3 DNA is TGTGCCAGCAGTTTTGGATCGGGCTACGAGCAGTACTTC. Translating gives CASSFGSGYEQYF.

The chain combines TRBV27 with TRBJ2-1; 15 nucleotides agree with TRBD2. With V trimmed by 6 bases and J by 9 bases, 12 bases remained unmatched. Germline-derived CDR1 and CDR2 are MNHEY and SMNVEV (reference sequence). This CDR3 contains 17 residues. CDR3 protein: CASSSGTSGRSWTEQFF. CDR3 in DNA: TGTGCCAGCAGCAGTGGGACTAGCGGGAGGTCTTGGACTGAGCAGTTCTTC.

V usage is TRBV7-3 and J usage is TRBJ2-5, with D hard to call. CDR1 and CDR2 (germline): SGHTA, FQGTGA. V was cut by 4 bases and J by 7 bases, with 16 bases left in between. The CDR3 length is 14 residues. CDR3 sequence reads: CASSSPDKPWTQYF. The CDR3 DNA reads as TGTGCCAGCAGCTCCCCAGACAAACCTTGGACCCAGTACTTC.